This TCR beta chain was documented in a study of CD8 T cells in ankylosing spondylitis. TCRdb called the 5' RACE reads again in MiXCR, with one record for every CDR3 protein. In the table there are approximately 240,000 distinct CDR3 sequences, more than 20% of which are singletons. This CDR3 spans 14 amino acids. V gave up 0 bases and J gave up 0 bases, with 8 bases separating them. Germline V gene lookup returns CDR1 DFQATT and CDR2 SNEGSKA (reference sequence). This clonotype was counted at least ten times. This chain joins TRBV20-1 and TRBJ1-1; TRBD1 is a possible D gene (5 bases). The clonotype originates from a male donor with ankylosing spondylitis or in good health (not recorded which). Material: blood, either unsorted or a sorted T cell fraction (not recorded which). Written as DNA, the CDR3 is TGCAGTGCTAGAGATCAGGGCATGAACACTGAAGCTTTCTTT. It yields the protein CSARDQGMNTEAFF.